Described below is a single T cell receptor beta chain sequence and its context. The target of this receptor is not known. No base-level quality is on record; no much larger clone is a single base apart. Its CDR3 holds 15 amino acids, cysteine through phenylalanine. Kept here is only the CDR3 DNA, which spans 45 bases and is read in frame from base 1. Trimming costs V 5 bases and J 3 bases, and their ends lie 14 bases apart. CDR1 is given as SGHVS and CDR2 as FQNEAQ, both from the germline V gene. The library was generated by RT-PCR. The sequencer listed for this sample is Illumina HiSeq 2500. Clones were called with MiXCR by TCRdb after fastp trimmed the public reads at Q25, and only in-frame beta chains were retained. Merged by CDR3 protein, the rows form single entries marked with the most common genes and DNA. Here the sample has 300,000 to 350,000 distinct CDR3 sequences; 22% occur a single time. Of the sample, 10% is held by the ten largest clones.

These data are taken from a study of response to subunit inactivated influenza vaccine (dated by TCRdb to the late 2010s). Study-level background: Deep quantitative profiling of the T cell receptor repertoire was used in the study to follow responses to a trivalent subunit inactivated influenza vaccine. Summary of the overall study and its limitations: It was suggested by the authors that each seasonal influenza vaccination may recruit only a limited number of new T cells.

The sequence is built from TRBV7-8 and TRBJ2-1; the D gene is perhaps TRBD2, from 5 matching bases. Specimen: PBMCs from blood, collected about 19 months after vaccination. This clonotype was obtained from a man aged 50-75 years who received an inactivated influenza vaccine. Donor details come from another sample of the same person, matched by shared clones. The sequenced DNA: TGTGCCAGCAGCCGCGAGCGCGGGCTCTACAATGAGCAGTTCTTC. Translated, it reads CASSRERGLYNEQFF.